This TCR beta chain was found in a study of shared clonotypes between healthy human individuals. About the research overall: Per donor, three plates held CD4 naive cells, three held CD4 memory, two held CD8 naive and one held CD8 memory. Points from the study as a whole: Shared clonotypes across all four donors exceeded non-shared ones in generation probability.

Notes on this clone: Its antigen is not known.

This was a deep-level run. In the original processing: Filtering differed because ImmunoSEQ produced junction-only sequences that carried no quality scores. Here immunoSEQ multiplex PCR was the method, and the copy in TCRdb shows in-frame clones only, minus some. That table gives V, J and clone size, and the DNA gave D and trimming. The repertoire holds about 2.1 million clones, with about 94% as singletons. Trimming removed 4 bases from V and 3 bases from J, with 13 bases in between. Germline loops: CDR1 MGHRA, CDR2 YSYEKL. The CDR3 length is 14 residues. It was CD45RO-negative cells, positively selected for CCR7, that made up naive CD8 cells, with terminally differentiated effector memory CD45RA+ cells excluded.

The sequenced sample consisted of naive CD8+ T cells from PBMCs. J is TRBJ2-7 and V is TRBV4-1; TRBD1 is a possible D gene (5 bases). This receptor was obtained from a man aged 18-30 years in good health. Some clones in this sample may be carry-over from other donors' samples. This CDR3 is CASSLTENLYEQYF. The CDR3 DNA sequence: TGCGCCAGCAGCCTGACAGAAAACCTCTACGAGCAGTACTTC.